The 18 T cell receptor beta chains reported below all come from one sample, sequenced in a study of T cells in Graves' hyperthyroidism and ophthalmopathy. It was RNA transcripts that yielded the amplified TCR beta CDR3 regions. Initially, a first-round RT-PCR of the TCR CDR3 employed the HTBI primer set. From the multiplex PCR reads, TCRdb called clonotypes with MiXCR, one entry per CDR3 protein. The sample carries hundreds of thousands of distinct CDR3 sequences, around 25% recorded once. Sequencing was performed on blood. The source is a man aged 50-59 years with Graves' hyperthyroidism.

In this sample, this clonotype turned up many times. CDR3 amino acids: CASSLVLAGQSHTSTDTQYF. CDR3 bases: TGCGCCAGCAGCTTGGTGCTAGCGGGACAATCCCACACTAGCACAGATACGCAGTATTTT. The V and J genes are TRBV5-1 and TRBJ2-3; TRBD2 aligns across 9 bases. With 0 bases clipped from V and 0 bases from J, the junction kept 14 bases outside the gene matches. Germline V gives CDR1 SGHRS, CDR2 YFSETQ. CDR3 length: 20 residues.

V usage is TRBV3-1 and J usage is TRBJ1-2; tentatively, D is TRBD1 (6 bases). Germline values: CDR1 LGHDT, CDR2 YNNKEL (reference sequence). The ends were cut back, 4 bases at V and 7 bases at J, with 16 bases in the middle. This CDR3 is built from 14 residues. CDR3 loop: CASSRGGQGGGYTF. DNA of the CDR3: TGTGCCAGCAGCCGGGGGGGGCAGGGAGGTGGCTACACCTTC. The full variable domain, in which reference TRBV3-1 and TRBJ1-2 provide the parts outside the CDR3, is DTAVSQTPKYLVTQMGNDKSIKCEQNLGHDTMYWYKQDSKKFLKIMFSYNNKELIINETVPNRFSPKSPDKAHLNLHINSLELGDSAVYFCASSRGGQGGGYTFGSGTRLTVV.

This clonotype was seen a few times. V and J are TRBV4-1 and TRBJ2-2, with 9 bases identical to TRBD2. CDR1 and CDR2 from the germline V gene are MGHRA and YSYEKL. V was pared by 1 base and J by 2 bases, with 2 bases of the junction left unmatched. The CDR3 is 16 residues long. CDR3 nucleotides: TGCGCCAGCAGCCAAGTGACTAGCGGTAACACCGGGGAGCTGTTTTTT. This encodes CASSQVTSGNTGELFF.

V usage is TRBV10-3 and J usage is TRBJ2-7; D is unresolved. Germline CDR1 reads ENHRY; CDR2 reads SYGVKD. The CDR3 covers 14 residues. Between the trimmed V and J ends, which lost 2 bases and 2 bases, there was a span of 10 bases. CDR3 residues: CAISEGSGAYEQYF. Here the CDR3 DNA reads TGTGCCATCAGTGAGGGGTCAGGAGCCTACGAGCAGTACTTC.

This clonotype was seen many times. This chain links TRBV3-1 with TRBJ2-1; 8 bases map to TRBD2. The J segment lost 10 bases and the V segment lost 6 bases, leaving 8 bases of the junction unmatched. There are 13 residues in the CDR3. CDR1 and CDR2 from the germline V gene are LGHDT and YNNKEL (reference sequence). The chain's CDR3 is CASRGSGVGEQFF. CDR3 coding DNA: TGTGCCAGCAGGGGTAGCGGGGTGGGGGAGCAGTTCTTC.

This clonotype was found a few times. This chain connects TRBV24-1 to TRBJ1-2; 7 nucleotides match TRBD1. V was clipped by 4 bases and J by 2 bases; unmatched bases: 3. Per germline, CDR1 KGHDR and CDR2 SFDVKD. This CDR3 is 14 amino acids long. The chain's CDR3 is CATSDLTGNYGYTF. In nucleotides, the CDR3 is TGTGCCACCAGTGACCTGACAGGGAACTATGGCTACACCTTC.

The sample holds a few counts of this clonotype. CDR3 sequence: CASSLDTGGSYEQYF. The DNA for the CDR3 is TGTGCCAGCAGCTTGGACACAGGGGGCTCCTACGAGCAGTACTTC. This chain joins TRBV5-6 and TRBJ2-7, with 8 bases identical to TRBD1. Germline loops: CDR1 SGHDT, CDR2 YYEEEE. With V trimmed by 0 bases and J by 0 bases, 2 bases remained unmatched. The length of the CDR3 is 15 residues.

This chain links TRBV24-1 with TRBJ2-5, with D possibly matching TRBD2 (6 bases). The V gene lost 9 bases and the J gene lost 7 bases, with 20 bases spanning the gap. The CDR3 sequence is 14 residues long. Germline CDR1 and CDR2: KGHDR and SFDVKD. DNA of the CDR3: TGTGCCACCGCTCCCGACGGGTGGGGGGTGACCCAGTACTTC. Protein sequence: CATAPDGWGVTQYF.

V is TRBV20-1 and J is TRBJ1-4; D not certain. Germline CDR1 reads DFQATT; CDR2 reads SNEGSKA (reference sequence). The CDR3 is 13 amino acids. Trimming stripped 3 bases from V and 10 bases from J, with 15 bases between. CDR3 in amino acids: CSASHGSYGKLFF. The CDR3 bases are TGCAGTGCTAGCCATGGGTCTTACGGAAAACTGTTTTTT.

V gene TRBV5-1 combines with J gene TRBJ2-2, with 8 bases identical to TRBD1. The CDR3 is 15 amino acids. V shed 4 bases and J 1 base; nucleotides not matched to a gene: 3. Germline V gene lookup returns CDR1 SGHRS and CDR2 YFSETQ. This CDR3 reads CASSVTGGNTGELFF. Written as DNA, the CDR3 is TGCGCCAGCAGCGTAACAGGGGGGAACACCGGGGAGCTGTTTTTT.

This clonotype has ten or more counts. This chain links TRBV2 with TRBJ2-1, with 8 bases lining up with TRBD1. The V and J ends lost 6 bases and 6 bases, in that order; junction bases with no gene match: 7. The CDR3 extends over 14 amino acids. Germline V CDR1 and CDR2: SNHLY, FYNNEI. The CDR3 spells CASRRQGASNEQFF. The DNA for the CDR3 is TGTGCCAGCAGACGGCAGGGGGCAAGCAATGAGCAGTTCTTC. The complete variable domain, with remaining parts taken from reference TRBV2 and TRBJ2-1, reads EPEVTQTPSHQVTQMGQEVILRCVPISNHLYFYWYRQILGQKVEFLVSFYNNEISEKSEIFDDQFSVERPDGSNFTLKIRSTKLEDSAMYFCASRRQGASNEQFFGPGTRLTVL.

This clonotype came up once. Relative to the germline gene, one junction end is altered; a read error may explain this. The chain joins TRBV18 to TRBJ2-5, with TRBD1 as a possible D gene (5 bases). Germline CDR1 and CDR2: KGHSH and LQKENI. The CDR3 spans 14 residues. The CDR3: CASLPLPGQETQYF. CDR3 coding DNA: TGTGCCAGCTTACCACTTCCAGGGCAAGAGACCCAGTACTTC.

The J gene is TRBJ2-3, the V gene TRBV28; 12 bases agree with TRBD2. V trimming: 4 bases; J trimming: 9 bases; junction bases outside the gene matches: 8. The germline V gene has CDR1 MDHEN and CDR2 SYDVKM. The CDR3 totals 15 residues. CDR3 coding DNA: TGTGCCAGCAGTTCTCGACTAGCGGGAGTCATCACGCAGTATTTT. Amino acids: CASSSRLAGVITQYF.

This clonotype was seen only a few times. CDR3 sequence reads: CSASRTAQETQYF. CDR3 in DNA: TGCAGTGCGTCACGGACTGCTCAAGAGACCCAGTACTTC. The rearrangement joins TRBV20-1 to TRBJ2-5; weak D call: TRBD2 (5 bases). The CDR3 totals 13 residues. The germline V gene encodes CDR1 DFQATT and CDR2 SNEGSKA (reference sequence). V shed 6 bases and J shed 2 bases, with 13 bases lying between them.

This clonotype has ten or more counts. The CDR3 DNA sequence: TGTGCCAGCAACGAAGACAGGGAGGCTTTCGGTGGCTACACCTTC. This translates into CASNEDREAFGGYTF. This rearrangement joins TRBV2 to TRBJ1-2, with TRBD1 matching over 7 bases. Looked up from germline, CDR1 is SNHLY and CDR2 is FYNNEI. With 7 bases clipped from V and 7 bases from J, the junction kept 15 bases outside the gene matches. This CDR3 has 15 residues.

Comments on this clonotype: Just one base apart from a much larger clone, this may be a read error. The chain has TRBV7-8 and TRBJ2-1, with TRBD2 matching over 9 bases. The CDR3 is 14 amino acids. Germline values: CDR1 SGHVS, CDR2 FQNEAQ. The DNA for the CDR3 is TGTACCAGCAGCCCGGGACTAGCAAGCAATGAGCAGTTCTTC. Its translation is CTSSPGLASNEQFF.

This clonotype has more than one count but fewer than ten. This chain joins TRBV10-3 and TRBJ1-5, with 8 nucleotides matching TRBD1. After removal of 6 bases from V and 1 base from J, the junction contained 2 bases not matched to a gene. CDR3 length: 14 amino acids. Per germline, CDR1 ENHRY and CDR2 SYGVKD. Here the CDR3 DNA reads TGTGCCATCAGAGGACAGGGAAGCAATCAGCCCCAGCATTTT. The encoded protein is CAIRGQGSNQPQHF.

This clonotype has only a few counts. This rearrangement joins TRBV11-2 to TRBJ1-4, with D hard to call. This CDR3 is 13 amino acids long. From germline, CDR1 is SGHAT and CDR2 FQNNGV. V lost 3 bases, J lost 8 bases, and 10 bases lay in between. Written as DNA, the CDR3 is TGTGCCAGCAGCTTCGGGTCTGGAGAAAAACTGTTTTTT. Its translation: CASSFGSGEKLFF.